A selection of T cell receptor beta chains follows, all from one sample in a study of T cells expressing NK-cell markers. TCRdb re-called the 5' RACE reads and gives one entry per CDR3 protein, without DNA. This sample's table has about 450,000 distinct CDR3 sequences. The sample taken for sequencing was blood T cells: a sorted CD56 or NKG2C T cell subset, CD4+ or CD8+ T cells, or bulk PBMC T cells (not recorded which). These receptors all come from a woman aged 18-69 years in good health. CDR3s include the opening cysteine and the closing phenylalanine or tryptophan. The order of the fields is V gene, J gene, CDR3 protein.

V: TRBV29-1; J: TRBJ1-2; CDR3: CSVEEDRNYGYTF
V: TRBV11-2; J: TRBJ2-5; CDR3: CASSGGWGIETQYF
V: TRBV3-1; J: TRBJ1-3; CDR3: CASSRAAFSGNTIYF
V: TRBV4-2; J: TRBJ2-1; CDR3: CASSRRGSGGYSYNEQFF
V: TRBV5-1; J: TRBJ1-2; CDR3: CASSFGGTGNGYTF
V: TRBV27; J: TRBJ2-7; CDR3: CASILTDRRYEQYF
V: TRBV4-2; J: TRBJ1-2; CDR3: CASSSGGESYGYTF
V: TRBV20-1; J: TRBJ2-3; CDR3: CSAPSSGGGRTDTQYF
V: TRBV5-1; J: TRBJ1-6; CDR3: CASSSGVESSPLHF
V: TRBV28; J: TRBJ1-5; CDR3: CASRPGFFGKQPQHF
V: TRBV18; J: TRBJ1-5; CDR3: CASSPPGRGGNQPQHF
V: TRBV12-3/TRBV12-4; J: TRBJ2-1; CDR3: CASTGVSYNEQFF
V: TRBV4-2; J: TRBJ2-2; CDR3: CASSKGGTGTGVNIGELFF
V: TRBV15; J: TRBJ1-6; CDR3: CATSTLGRENNSPLHF
V: TRBV6-2/TRBV6-3; J: TRBJ2-1; CDR3: CASRPIRVGDSYNEQFF
V: TRBV5-6; J: TRBJ2-3; CDR3: CASSFGSASTDTQYF
V: TRBV7-9; J: TRBJ2-2; CDR3: CASSPINDAGGSGELFF